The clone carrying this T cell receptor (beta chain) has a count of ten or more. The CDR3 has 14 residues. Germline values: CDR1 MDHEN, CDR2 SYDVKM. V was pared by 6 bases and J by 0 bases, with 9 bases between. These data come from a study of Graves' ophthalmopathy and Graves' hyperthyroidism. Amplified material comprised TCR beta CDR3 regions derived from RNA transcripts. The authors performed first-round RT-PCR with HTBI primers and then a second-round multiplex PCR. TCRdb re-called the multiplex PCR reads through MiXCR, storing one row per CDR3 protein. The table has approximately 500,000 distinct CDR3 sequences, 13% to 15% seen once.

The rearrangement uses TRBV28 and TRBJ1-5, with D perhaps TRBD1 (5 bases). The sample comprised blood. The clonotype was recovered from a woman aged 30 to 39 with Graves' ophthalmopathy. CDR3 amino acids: CASSSGGSNQPQHF. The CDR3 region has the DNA TGTGCCAGCAGCTCTGGGGGTAGCAATCAGCCCCAGCATTTT.